What follows are 5 T cell receptor beta chains derived from one specimen sequenced in a study of T cell responses to AZD1222 COVID-19 vaccine (dated by TCRdb to 2020 to 2022). Sample time point, as interpreted from the label and publication: baseline before first vaccination. To prepare the library, the immunoSEQ multiplex PCR assay was applied. As stored in TCRdb, this immuneACCESS dataset retains in-frame rearrangements with V and J assigned. A fraction of the clones does not appear; measured against another copy, unresolved V genes explain less than half of the discrepancy, and the remainder lacks a known reason. In this sample the table shows some 110,000 clones, around 89% of which occur a single time. Clones ranked in the top ten supply 18% of the sample. This specimen consisted of peripheral blood, obtained on day 0 of AZD1222 vaccination. These TCRs come from an adult in good health.

CDR3 protein: CASSNEGVGLAPLHF. In nucleotides, the CDR3 is TGTGCCAGCAGCAACGAAGGGGTAGGGTTGGCACCCCTCCACTTT. V usage is TRBV5-6 and J usage is TRBJ1-6; perhaps TRBD1 as D (5 bases). Trimming stripped 4 bases from V and 11 bases from J, with 19 bases between. The germline V gene encodes CDR1 SGHDT and CDR2 YYEEEE. The CDR3 spans 15 residues.

The V gene is TRBV5-3, the J gene TRBJ1-2; no reliable D call. TRBV5-3 is filed as an ORF, its function uncertain. V lost 1 base, J lost 5 bases, and 6 bases lay in between. The CDR3 is 12 amino acids. The CDR3 DNA is TGTGCCAGAAGCTTGTCACGGTATGGCTACACCTTC. This encodes CARSLSRYGYTF.

This clone was observed a few times. V and J are TRBV5-1 and TRBJ1-6; TRBD1 might be the D (6 bases). The V gene lost 4 bases and the J gene lost 6 bases, with 14 bases spanning the gap. CDR3 length: 15 residues. In germline, CDR1 is SGHRS, CDR2 YFSETQ. The CDR3 coding sequence is TGCGCCAGCAGCCGGTCGGGGACAAGTAATTCACCCCTCCACTTT. Translated: CASSRSGTSNSPLHF.

V is TRBV18 and J is TRBJ2-3; 7 nucleotides line up with TRBD2. Germline values: CDR1 KGHSH, CDR2 LQKENI. This CDR3 has 14 amino acids. With 6 bases clipped from V and 1 base from J, the junction kept 4 bases outside the gene matches. Written as DNA, the CDR3 is TGTGCCAGCTCCTCTCGGGGGGGCACAGATACGCAGTATTTT. It translates to CASSSRGGTDTQYF.

V is TRBV5-1 and J is TRBJ2-3, with D perhaps matching TRBD1 (6 bases). The CDR3 spans 19 residues. V lost 0 bases, J lost 0 bases, and 20 bases lay in between. Looked up from germline, CDR1 is SGHRS and CDR2 is YFSETQ. CDR3 DNA: TGCGCCAGCAGCTTGGCCTTGGGTTGGGGGCCCTCTAGCACAGATACGCAGTATTTT. Amino acid sequence: CASSLALGWGPSSTDTQYF.